This T cell receptor beta chain appears in the sequencing data of a study of T cell responses to AZD1222 COVID-19 vaccine. In the study overall: Analyses pooled second doses at about 4 or about 12 weeks.

Comments on this clone: The antigen remains unidentified.

Clones were sequenced by immunoSEQ multiplex PCR, and TCRdb holds only the in-frame ones, with some missing. The sample comprises about 85,000 clones, about 88% of which are singletons, and 3% rests with the top ten. General study results and limits: Among those given AZD1222, only 5 to 7 were seropositive at baseline. Without day 14 samples, only post-peak T cell repertoires were studied. Spike as a whole was targeted by vaccine-associated CD4 TCRs, dominant at 160-218 and 743-854.

The CDR3 loop spans 11 amino acids. Germline V gene lookup returns CDR1 SGHRS and CDR2 YFSETQ. The V gene lost 0 bases and the J gene lost 6 bases, with 4 bases spanning the gap. V and J are TRBV5-1 and TRBJ2-7; D gene unclear. The TCR sequence derives from an adult in good health. Sequences were derived from peripheral blood, sampled on day 0 of AZD1222 vaccination. CDR3 region: CASSLAGEQYF. Here the CDR3 DNA reads TGCGCCAGCAGCTTGGCGGGCGAGCAGTACTTC.